This T cell receptor (beta chain) was obtained from a study of T cell responses to AZD1222 COVID-19 vaccine. TCRdb's table, derived via immunoSEQ multiplex PCR, lists solely in-frame clones and lacks some. Of roughly 150,000 clones in the sample, 88% were seen once. This CDR3 contains 14 residues. Germline CDR1 is LNHDA and CDR2 is SQIVND (reference sequence). The V gene lost 0 bases and the J gene lost 3 bases, with 8 bases spanning the gap. The V gene is TRBV19, the J gene TRBJ2-5; D may correspond to TRBD1 or TRBD2 (5 bases each). The sample was peripheral blood, taken on day 0 of AZD1222 vaccination. This TCR was recovered from an adult in good health. CDR3 amino acids: CASSIDGTEETQYF. Written as DNA, the CDR3 is TGTGCCAGTAGTATAGATGGGACGGAAGAGACCCAGTACTTC.